This T cell receptor beta chain was sequenced during a study of blood T cell repertoires in COVID-19. Recruitment covered about two dozen US areas and drew participants whose ages spanned about 18 to 89 years. Sequencing used immunoSEQ multiplex PCR; TCRdb keeps in-frame clones, though not all of them. Among approximately 170,000 clones listed, around 80% were seen once. CDR1 SGHRS and CDR2 YFSETQ come from the germline V gene. This CDR3 region has 15 residues. V gave up 4 bases and J gave up 8 bases; unmatched junction bases: 9. This sequence was found in a woman between 45 and 60 years old who had recovered from COVID-19. The chain links TRBV5-1 to TRBJ1-4; 9 nucleotides agree with TRBD1. Sequenced sample: PBMCs or T cells enriched from blood (not recorded which). For the CDR3, the DNA is TGCGCCAGCAGCATGACAGGGGGATTGGGAGAAAAACTGTTTTTT. It codes for CASSMTGGLGEKLFF.